Below are 8 T cell receptor beta chains sequenced from a single sample in a study of blood T cells in healthy people across ages. Together with a sample-barcoded 5' primer, a J-beta primer mix was included in a second PCR lasting about 6 to 11 cycles. TCRdb recomputed calls from the 5' RACE reads with MiXCR, one row per CDR3 protein. The table includes around 1,700,000 distinct CDR3 sequences, under 30% detected once. Sequenced material: blood. These receptors were obtained from a woman in her twenties or thirties in good health.

This clonotype has only one observation. The rearrangement uses TRBV27 and TRBJ2-3; TRBD2 aligns across 9 bases. CDR1 is MNHEY and CDR2 is SMNVEV in the germline V gene (reference sequence). V lost 5 bases and J lost 2; bases outside the gene matches: 8. This CDR3 comprises 16 residues. CDR3 DNA: TGTGCCAGCAGTACCCCGCGGGGGGGAACCACAGATACGCAGTATTTT. Protein sequence: CASSTPRGGTTDTQYF.

The chain recombines TRBV5-4 with TRBJ2-3; D is uncertain. Looked up from germline, CDR1 is SGHNT and CDR2 is YYREEE (reference sequence). Trimming removed 4 bases from V and 1 base from J, with 13 bases in between. This CDR3 is built from 15 residues. Here the CDR3 reads CASSLKSGGTDTQYF. The CDR3 nucleotides are TGTGCCAGCAGCCTCAAATCGGGCGGCACAGATACGCAGTATTTT.

As for this clonotype: One junction end does not reproduce the germline sequence, and a read error may be involved. The gene calls are TRBV7-2 and TRBJ2-1, with TRBD2 identical over 13 bases. The V gene's germline CDR1 is SGHTA and CDR2 FQGNSA. This CDR3 contains 15 residues. CDR3 coding DNA: TGTGCCAGCAGGGCGACTAGCGGGAGGTACAATGAGCGGTACTTC. The encoded protein is CASRATSGRYNERYF.

The gene calls are TRBV20-1 and TRBJ1-4; D possibly corresponds to TRBD1 (6 bases). Looked up from germline, CDR1 is DFQATT and CDR2 is SNEGSKA (reference sequence). The CDR3 covers 14 residues. V lost 3 bases to trimming and J lost 8 bases, with 16 bases between them. The CDR3 region has the DNA TGCAGTGCTAGGAAGGACAGTCGGGGGGAAAAACTGTTTTTT. Protein: CSARKDSRGEKLFF.

A few counts support this clonotype. The rearrangement joins TRBV7-7 to TRBJ2-7; perhaps D is TRBD1 or TRBD2 (5 bases each). This CDR3 contains 14 residues. V was shortened by 5 bases and J by 6 bases, with 17 bases between the two germline ends. CDR1 SSHAT and CDR2 FNYEAQ come from the germline V gene (reference sequence). As DNA, the CDR3 is TGTGCCAGCAGCAAGGACCGGGACCGGGCCGAGCAGTACTTC. Its protein product is CASSKDRDRAEQYF.

This clonotype was observed a few times. The J gene is TRBJ2-1, the V gene TRBV9; no reliable D call. CDR3 length equals 12 residues. The germline V and J ends were trimmed by 1 base and 7 bases, with 6 bases remaining between them. The germline V gene encodes CDR1 SGDLS and CDR2 YYNGEE. The CDR3 loop is CASSVYGNEQFF. The CDR3 DNA reads as TGTGCCAGCAGCGTATACGGAAATGAGCAGTTCTTC.

Points on this clonotype: This clone may be a read error of a much larger clone one base away. V and J are TRBV12-3 or TRBV12-4 and TRBJ2-1, with D perhaps given as TRBD1 or TRBD2 (5 bases each). The CDR3 runs 13 residues. Here the CDR3 DNA reads TGTGCCGGCAGTTTAATAGCGTGGGGGGAGCAGTTCTTC. This encodes CAGSLIAWGEQFF.

This clonotype occurred a few times. The V gene is TRBV10-2, the J gene TRBJ1-1; 7 nucleotides line up with TRBD1. Germline V gives CDR1 WSHSY, CDR2 SAAADI. Germline trimming cut 10 bases from V and 11 bases from J; bases unmatched to any gene: 10. The CDR3 contains 11 residues. The CDR3 protein is CATRQGPSAFF. The CDR3 region has the DNA TGCGCCACCCGACAGGGTCCGAGTGCTTTCTTT.